Each of the 24 T cell receptor beta chains below was sequenced from the same sample in a study of blood T cells in healthy people across ages. PCR was performed a second time for about 6 to 11 cycles using a sample-barcoded 5' primer and a J-beta primer mix. A single record per CDR3 protein comes from TCRdb applying MiXCR to the 5' RACE reads. The sample holds around 1,000,000 distinct CDR3 sequences, about 25% seen once. The data also belong to a second study, concerning T cells of mothers and their children.

The sample taken for sequencing was blood. The receptors shown here come from a girl under 10 years old in good health.

This chain joins TRBV12-3 or TRBV12-4 and TRBJ1-3; D perhaps matches TRBD1 (6 bases). The CDR3 is 15 residues long. Trimming left V 2 bases short and J 2 bases short, with 10 bases between. The DNA for the CDR3 is TGTGCCAGCAGTTTATACAGGGTCCCTGGAAACACCATATATTTT. As protein: CASSLYRVPGNTIYF.

The rearrangement uses TRBV29-1 and TRBJ1-2; D may be TRBD1 (5 bases). The V gene lost 4 bases and the J gene lost 0 bases, with 12 bases spanning the gap. CDR3 length equals 14 residues. The germline gives CDR1 SQVTM, CDR2 ANQGSEA. CDR3 coding DNA: TGCAGCGTTGCGGGGGTGACCGCTAACTATGGCTACACCTTC. It yields the protein CSVAGVTANYGYTF.

V usage is TRBV12-3 or TRBV12-4 and J usage is TRBJ2-1; 9 nucleotides align to TRBD1. V lost 2 bases, J lost 9 bases, and 5 bases stayed unmatched. The CDR3 length is 14 residues. The CDR3 loop is CASSLTTGGTEQFF. CDR3 nucleotides: TGTGCCAGCAGTTTAACGACAGGGGGAACTGAGCAGTTCTTC.

On this clonotype itself: The CDR3 does not close with the conserved phenylalanine or tryptophan, likely indicating a read error. The limits of the CDR3 on the DNA are not certain, so only TCRdb's listed CDR3 is given. This chain uses TRBV5-6 with TRBJ2-3; the table's D call, TRBD1, was not checked against the DNA. The CDR3 length is 14 residues, termini included. The germline V gene has CDR1 SGHDT and CDR2 YYEEEE. The CDR3 loop reads CASSFGSGGTRGLS.

This clonotype occurred many times. CDR3 DNA sequence: TGTGCCAGCAGTCTCGGACAACCTGGGGCCAACGTCCTGACTTTC. This gives the protein CASSLGQPGANVLTF. The V gene is TRBV28, the J gene TRBJ2-6, with D possibly being TRBD1 (5 bases). Germline V gene sequence: CDR1 MDHEN, CDR2 SYDVKM. Trimming cost V 5 bases and J 2 bases, with 10 bases left between them. The CDR3 has 15 amino acids.

This clonotype showed up just a few times. The rearrangement uses TRBV7-2 and TRBJ2-5; 7 bases map to TRBD1. The J call is in doubt because the DNA end fits TRBJ2-7 better. This CDR3 has 14 amino acids. In germline, CDR1 is SGHTA, CDR2 FQGNSA. In nucleotides, the CDR3 is TGTGCCAGCAGCATAACAGGGGTCTCCTACGAGCAGTACTTC. Translation: CASSITGVSYEQYF.

The rearrangement joins TRBV6-6 to TRBJ1-5; D is ambiguous. Trimming shortened V by 5 bases and J by 4 bases, and 15 bases separated the two germline ends. The CDR3 runs to 15 residues. Per germline, CDR1 MNHNY and CDR2 SVGAGI (reference sequence). CDR3 in DNA: TGTGCCAGCAGTACCGCAGCCTCTTTTAATCAGCCCCAGCATTTT. Its translation: CASSTAASFNQPQHF.

This clonotype was counted only a few times. The CDR3 spells CASSLDPQANTEAFF. CDR3 in DNA: TGTGCCAGCAGCTTGGATCCCCAGGCCAACACTGAAGCTTTCTTT. The chain recombines TRBV7-2 with TRBJ1-1, with D unclear. This CDR3 spans 15 amino acids. V gave up 3 bases and J gave up 2 bases, with 13 bases separating them. Germline assignment: CDR1 SGHTA and CDR2 FQGNSA.

About this clonotype itself: Its ends do not fully match the called genes, so a read error is possible. The chain combines TRBV27 with TRBJ2-4, with D perhaps matching TRBD1 (6 bases). The CDR3 is 14 amino acids. CDR1 is MNHEY, CDR2 SMNVEV, per germline (reference sequence). CDR3 coding DNA: TGTGCCAGCAGTAGGGGGAGAGATGGGTACATTCAGTGCTTC. Protein: CASSRGRDGYIQCF.

This sequence joins TRBV5-1 and TRBJ2-5; 12 bases line up with TRBD2. The last part of the DNA fits TRBJ2-1 better; the J call may be wrong. This CDR3 has 16 amino acids. Germline CDR1 is SGHRS and CDR2 is YFSETQ. CDR3: CASSLGSSGRVGEQFF. CDR3 coding DNA: TGCGCCAGCAGCTTGGGTTCTAGCGGGAGGGTGGGTGAGCAGTTCTTC.

The chain carries TRBV4-1 and TRBJ2-7, with D possibly TRBD1 on 6 matching bases. Germline V lookup: CDR1 MGHRA, CDR2 YSYEKL. V lost 4 bases and J lost 3, with 13 bases in between. The CDR3 consists of 14 residues. CDR3 nucleotides: TGCGCCAGCAGCCCCCAGGACAGCCTCTACGAGCAGTACTTC. Translation gives CASSPQDSLYEQYF.

This clonotype was detected a few times. This chain links TRBV27 with TRBJ1-2; a weak D match, TRBD1 (5 bases). The length of the CDR3 is 15 residues. Germline V gene data show CDR1 as MNHEY and CDR2 as SMNVEV (reference sequence). Trimming pared 3 bases from V and 6 bases from J, leaving 17 bases between. The CDR3 nucleotides are TGTGCCAGCAGTTTGTTGGGTGGAACAGGTCATGGCTACACCTTC. The encoded protein is CASSLLGGTGHGYTF.

The chain uses TRBV4-3 and TRBJ2-2, with 8 positions matching TRBD1. Unmatched junction bases numbered 3, after V lost 0 bases and J lost 3 bases. Per the germline V gene, CDR1 is LGHNA and CDR2 is YSLEER. CDR3 size: 16 residues. The CDR3 reads CASSQETGAHTGELFF. CDR3 nucleotides: TGCGCCAGCAGCCAAGAGACAGGGGCCCACACCGGGGAGCTGTTTTTT.

This clonotype was observed a few times. This rearrangement joins TRBV7-9 to TRBJ1-6; unclear D gene. V shed 1 base and J shed 0 bases, with 16 bases lying between them. Germline V CDR1 and CDR2: SEHNR, FQNEAQ (reference sequence). The CDR3 is 19 amino acids. The CDR3: CASSLVSDSGSSYNSPLHF. CDR3 sequence (DNA): TGTGCCAGCAGCTTAGTCTCCGATTCGGGAAGCTCCTATAATTCACCCCTCCACTTT.

For the CDR3, the DNA is TGTGCCATCCAAACCCCCCATGGCTACACCTTC. Its protein product is CAIQTPHGYTF. The chain is built from TRBV27 and TRBJ1-2; D gene uncertain. CDR1 is MNHEY, CDR2 SMNVEV, per germline (reference sequence). The CDR3 has 11 residues. The V end lost 10 bases, the J end lost 6 bases, and 12 bases lay between the germline ends.

The chain uses TRBV5-1 and TRBJ2-5; no firm D call. V was pared by 0 bases and J by 4 bases, with 10 bases between. Germline V lookup: CDR1 SGHRS, CDR2 YFSETQ. This CDR3 has 14 amino acids. The CDR3 coding sequence is TGCGCCAGCAGCTTGGATGGTAGGAGAGAGACCCAGTACTTC. Its translation is CASSLDGRRETQYF.

This clonotype was recorded at least ten times. The genes are TRBV6-1 and TRBJ2-3; the D is unclear. This CDR3 comprises 12 residues. From germline, CDR1 is MNHNS and CDR2 SASEGT. V was clipped by 3 bases and J by 0 bases, with 1 base between them. The CDR3 is CASSDSTDTQYF. CDR3 bases: TGTGCCAGCAGTGACAGCACAGATACGCAGTATTTT.

The sample holds a few counts of this clonotype. The chain uses TRBV7-6 and TRBJ1-1; D is ambiguous. Germline-derived CDR1 and CDR2 are SGHVS and FNYEAQ. The CDR3 is 15 amino acids. V was shortened by 7 bases and J by 1 base, with 16 bases between the two germline ends. This CDR3 reads CASKSSLTANTEAFF. For the CDR3, the DNA is TGTGCCAGCAAGAGCTCCCTCACAGCGAACACTGAAGCTTTCTTT. The whole variable domain, filled in from reference TRBV7-6 and TRBJ1-1, reads GAGVSQSPRYKVTKRGQDVALRCDPISGHVSLYWYRQALGQGPEFLTYFNYEAQQDKSGLPNDRFSAERPEGSISTLTIQRTEQRDSAMYRCASKSSLTANTEAFFGQGTRLTVV.

V and J are TRBV24-1 and TRBJ2-1; 12 bases match TRBD2. The V gene end was trimmed by 5 bases and the J gene end by 5 bases; junction bases not matched to a gene: 18. CDR1 is KGHDR, CDR2 SFDVKD, per germline. This CDR3 region has 20 residues. The CDR3 sequence is CATSGGITGRTSGVDNEQFF. As DNA, the CDR3 is TGTGCCACCAGTGGGGGGATTACAGGTAGGACTAGCGGGGTAGACAATGAGCAGTTCTTC.

This sequence joins TRBV20-1 and TRBJ2-4, with no clear D. V lost 0 bases, J lost 6 bases, and 12 bases lay in between. In germline, CDR1 is DFQATT, CDR2 SNEGSKA (reference sequence). The CDR3 has 14 amino acids. CDR3 sequence (DNA): TGCAGTGCTAGAGATAATAAACCCCTAAACATTCAGTACTTC. This gives the protein CSARDNKPLNIQYF.

This clonotype was observed a handful of times. The chain has TRBV19 and TRBJ2-7, with TRBD2 identical over 13 bases. The CDR3 has 15 amino acids. Per the germline V gene, CDR1 is LNHDA and CDR2 is SQIVND (reference sequence). V dropped 3 bases and J dropped 4; count of bases not matched to a gene: 3. CDR3 in DNA: TGTGCCAGTAGTATGACTAGCGGGAGGTCGTACGAGCAGTACTTC. It encodes CASSMTSGRSYEQYF.

The chain couples TRBV18 to TRBJ2-3; TRBD1 might be the D (5 bases). Germline CDR1 is KGHSH and CDR2 is LQKENI. The CDR3 runs to 15 residues. V was shortened by 2 bases and J by 4 bases, with 13 bases between the two germline ends. In nucleotides, the CDR3 is TGTGCCAGCTCACCAGGTTCAGAAGGGGCAGATACGCAGTATTTT. Its translation is CASSPGSEGADTQYF.

V is TRBV7-2 and J is TRBJ2-3; the D is unclear. Deletions cut 5 bases from V and 4 bases from J, with 16 bases between. Germline V gene lookup returns CDR1 SGHTA and CDR2 FQGNSA. The CDR3 runs to 15 residues. The CDR3 here is CASSTGQRGSDTQYF. CDR3 nucleotides: TGTGCCAGCAGCACGGGCCAGAGAGGTTCAGATACGCAGTATTTT.

The rearrangement links TRBV5-5 to TRBJ2-2; D unresolved. The CDR3 extends over 13 amino acids. V lost 4 bases and J 6 bases, leaving 10 bases between the germline ends. Germline V CDR1 and CDR2: SGHKS, YYEKEE (reference sequence). CDR3 amino acids: CASSPEIAGELFF. The CDR3 DNA reads TGTGCCAGCAGCCCGGAAATAGCCGGGGAGCTGTTTTTT.